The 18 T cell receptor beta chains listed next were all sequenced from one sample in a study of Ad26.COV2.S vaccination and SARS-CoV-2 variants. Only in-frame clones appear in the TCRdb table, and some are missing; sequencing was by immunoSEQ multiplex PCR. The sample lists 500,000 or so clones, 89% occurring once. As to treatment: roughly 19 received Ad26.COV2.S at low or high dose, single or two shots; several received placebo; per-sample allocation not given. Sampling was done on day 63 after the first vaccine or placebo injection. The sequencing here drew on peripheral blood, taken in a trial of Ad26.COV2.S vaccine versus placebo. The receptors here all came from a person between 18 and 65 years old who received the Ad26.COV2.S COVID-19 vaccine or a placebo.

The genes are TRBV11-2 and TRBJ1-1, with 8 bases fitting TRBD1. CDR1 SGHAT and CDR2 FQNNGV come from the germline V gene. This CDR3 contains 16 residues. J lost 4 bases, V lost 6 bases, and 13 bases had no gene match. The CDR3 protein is CASSLKQGVTGTEAFF. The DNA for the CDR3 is TGTGCCAGCAGTCTTAAACAGGGGGTGACGGGCACTGAAGCTTTCTTT.

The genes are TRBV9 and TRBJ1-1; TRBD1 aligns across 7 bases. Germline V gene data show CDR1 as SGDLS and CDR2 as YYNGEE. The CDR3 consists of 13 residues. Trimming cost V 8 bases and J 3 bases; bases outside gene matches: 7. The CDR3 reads CASARGQDTEAFF. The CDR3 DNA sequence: TGTGCCAGTGCGAGGGGGCAGGACACTGAAGCTTTCTTT.

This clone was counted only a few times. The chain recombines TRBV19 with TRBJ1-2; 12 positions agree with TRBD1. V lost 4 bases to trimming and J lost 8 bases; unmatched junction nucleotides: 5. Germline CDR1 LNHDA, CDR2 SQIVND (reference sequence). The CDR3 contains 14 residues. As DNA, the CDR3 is TGTGCCAGTAGTAAGGGACAGGGGGCTATAGGCTACACCTTC. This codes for CASSKGQGAIGYTF.

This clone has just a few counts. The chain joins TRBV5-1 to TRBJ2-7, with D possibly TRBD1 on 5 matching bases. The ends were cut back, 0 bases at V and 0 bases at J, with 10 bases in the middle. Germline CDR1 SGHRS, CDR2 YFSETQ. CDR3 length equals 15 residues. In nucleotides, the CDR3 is TGCGCCAGCAGCTTGGTCCCTGGGGCCTCCTACGAGCAGTACTTC. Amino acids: CASSLVPGASYEQYF.

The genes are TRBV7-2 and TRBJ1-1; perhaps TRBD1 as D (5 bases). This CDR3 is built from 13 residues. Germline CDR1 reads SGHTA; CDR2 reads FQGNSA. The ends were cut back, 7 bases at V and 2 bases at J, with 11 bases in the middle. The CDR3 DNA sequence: TGTGCCAGCACCCGGGGGAGAAACACTGAAGCTTTCTTT. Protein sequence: CASTRGRNTEAFF.

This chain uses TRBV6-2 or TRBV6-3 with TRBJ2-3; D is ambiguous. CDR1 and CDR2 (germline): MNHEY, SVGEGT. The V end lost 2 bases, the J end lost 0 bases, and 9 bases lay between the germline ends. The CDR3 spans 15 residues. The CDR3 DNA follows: TGTGCCAGCAGTTACAATAGCAAGAGCACAGATACGCAGTATTTT. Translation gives CASSYNSKSTDTQYF.

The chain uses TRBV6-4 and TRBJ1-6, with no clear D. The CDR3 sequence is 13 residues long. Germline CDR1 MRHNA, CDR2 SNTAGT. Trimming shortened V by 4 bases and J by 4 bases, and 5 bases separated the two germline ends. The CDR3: CASSAAYNSPLHF. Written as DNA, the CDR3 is TGTGCCAGCAGTGCCGCTTATAATTCACCCCTCCACTTT.

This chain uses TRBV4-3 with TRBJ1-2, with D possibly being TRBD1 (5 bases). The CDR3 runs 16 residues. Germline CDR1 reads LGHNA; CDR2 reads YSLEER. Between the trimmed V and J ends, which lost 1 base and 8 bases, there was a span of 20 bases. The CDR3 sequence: CASSQVRGTFIEGYTF. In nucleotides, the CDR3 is TGCGCCAGCAGCCAAGTTCGCGGGACCTTCATCGAAGGCTACACCTTC.

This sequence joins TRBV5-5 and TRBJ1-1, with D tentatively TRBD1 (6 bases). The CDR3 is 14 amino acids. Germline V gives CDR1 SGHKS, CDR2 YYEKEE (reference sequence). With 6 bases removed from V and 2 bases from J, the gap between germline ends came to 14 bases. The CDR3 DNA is TGTGCCAGCAACCGGGGACAACTAAACACTGAAGCTTTCTTT. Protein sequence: CASNRGQLNTEAFF.

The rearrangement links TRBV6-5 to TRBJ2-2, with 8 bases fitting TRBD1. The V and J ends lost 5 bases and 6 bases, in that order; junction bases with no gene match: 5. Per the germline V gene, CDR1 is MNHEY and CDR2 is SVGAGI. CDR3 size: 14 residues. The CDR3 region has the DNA TGTGCCAGCAGTCAGCACAGGGGGGCCGGGGAGCTGTTTTTT. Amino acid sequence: CASSQHRGAGELFF.

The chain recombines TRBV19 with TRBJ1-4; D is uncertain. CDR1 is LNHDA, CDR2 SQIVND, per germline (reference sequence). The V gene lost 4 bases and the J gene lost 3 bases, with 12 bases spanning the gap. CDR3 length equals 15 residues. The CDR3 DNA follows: TGTGCCAGTAGTACATGGGTTCTCGCTAATGAAAAACTGTTTTTT. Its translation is CASSTWVLANEKLFF.

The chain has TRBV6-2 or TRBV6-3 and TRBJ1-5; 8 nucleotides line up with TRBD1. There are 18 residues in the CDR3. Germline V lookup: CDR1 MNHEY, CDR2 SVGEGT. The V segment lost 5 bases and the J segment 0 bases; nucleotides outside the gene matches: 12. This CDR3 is CASSPWTGLGNSNQPQHF. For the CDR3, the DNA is TGTGCCAGCAGTCCCTGGACAGGGCTTGGTAATAGCAATCAGCCCCAGCATTTT.

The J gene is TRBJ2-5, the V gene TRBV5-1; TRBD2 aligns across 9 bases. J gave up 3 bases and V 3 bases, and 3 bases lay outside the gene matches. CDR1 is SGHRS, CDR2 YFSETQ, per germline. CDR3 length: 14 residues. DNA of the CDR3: TGCGCCAGCAGCTCAGTAGCGGGAGAAGAGACCCAGTACTTC. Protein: CASSSVAGEETQYF.

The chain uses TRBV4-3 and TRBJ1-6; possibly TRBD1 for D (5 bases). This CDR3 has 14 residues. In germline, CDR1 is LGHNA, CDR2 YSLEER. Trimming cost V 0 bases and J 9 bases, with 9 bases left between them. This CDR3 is CASSQDSGGSPLHF. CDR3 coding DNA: TGCGCCAGCAGCCAAGATTCGGGGGGTTCACCCCTCCACTTT.

CDR3 region: CASSGAGCYNSPLHF. The CDR3 nucleotides are TGTGCCAGCAGCGGGGCCGGCTGCTATAATTCACCCCTCCACTTT. This sequence joins TRBV21-1 and TRBJ1-6; the DNA was not used to check the table's D call, TRBD1. TRBV21-1 is listed as a pseudogene. The CDR3 consists of 15 residues.

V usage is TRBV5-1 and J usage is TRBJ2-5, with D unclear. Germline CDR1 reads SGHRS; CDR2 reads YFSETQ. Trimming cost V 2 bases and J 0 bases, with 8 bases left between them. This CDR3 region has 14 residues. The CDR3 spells CASSFQEYQETQYF. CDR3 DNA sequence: TGCGCCAGCAGCTTCCAGGAGTACCAAGAGACCCAGTACTTC.

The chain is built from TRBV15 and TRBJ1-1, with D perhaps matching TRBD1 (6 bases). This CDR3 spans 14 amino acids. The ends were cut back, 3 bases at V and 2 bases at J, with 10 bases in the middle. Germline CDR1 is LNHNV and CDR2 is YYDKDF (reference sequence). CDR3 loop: CATSRDSGNTEAFF. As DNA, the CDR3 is TGTGCCACCAGCAGGGACAGTGGAAACACTGAAGCTTTCTTT.

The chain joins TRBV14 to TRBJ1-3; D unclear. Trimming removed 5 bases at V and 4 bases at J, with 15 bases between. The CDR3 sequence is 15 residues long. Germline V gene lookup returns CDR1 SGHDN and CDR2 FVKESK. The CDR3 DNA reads TGTGCCAGCAGCTCCCAATACTACGGAGGAAACACCATATATTTT. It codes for CASSSQYYGGNTIYF.